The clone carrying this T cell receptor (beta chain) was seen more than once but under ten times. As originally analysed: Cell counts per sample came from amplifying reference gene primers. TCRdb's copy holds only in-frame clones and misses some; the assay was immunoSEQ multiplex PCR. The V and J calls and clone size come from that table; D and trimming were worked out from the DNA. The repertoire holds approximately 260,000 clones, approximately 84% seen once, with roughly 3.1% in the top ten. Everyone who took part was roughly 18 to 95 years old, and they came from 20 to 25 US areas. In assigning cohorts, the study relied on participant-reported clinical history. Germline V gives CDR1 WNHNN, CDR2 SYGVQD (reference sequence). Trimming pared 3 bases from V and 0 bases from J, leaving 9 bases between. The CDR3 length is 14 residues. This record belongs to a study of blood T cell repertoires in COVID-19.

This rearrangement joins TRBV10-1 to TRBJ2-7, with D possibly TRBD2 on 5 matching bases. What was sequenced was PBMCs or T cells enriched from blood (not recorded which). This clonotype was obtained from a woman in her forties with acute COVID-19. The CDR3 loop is CASSDIATSYEQYF. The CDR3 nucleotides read TGCGCCAGCAGTGACATAGCGACCTCCTACGAGCAGTACTTC.